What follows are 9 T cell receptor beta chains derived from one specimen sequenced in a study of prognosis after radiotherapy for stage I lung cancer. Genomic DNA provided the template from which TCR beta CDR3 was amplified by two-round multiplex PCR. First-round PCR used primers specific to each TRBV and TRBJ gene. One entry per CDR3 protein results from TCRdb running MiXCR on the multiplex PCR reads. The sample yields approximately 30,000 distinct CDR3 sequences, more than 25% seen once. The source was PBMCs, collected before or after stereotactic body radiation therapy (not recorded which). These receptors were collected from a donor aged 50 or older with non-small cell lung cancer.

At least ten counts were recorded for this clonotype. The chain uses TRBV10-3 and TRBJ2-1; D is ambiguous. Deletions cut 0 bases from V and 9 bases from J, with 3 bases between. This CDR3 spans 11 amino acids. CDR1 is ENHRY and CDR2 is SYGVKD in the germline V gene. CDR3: CAISESSEQFF. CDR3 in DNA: TGTGCCATCAGTGAGTCGAGTGAGCAGTTCTTC.

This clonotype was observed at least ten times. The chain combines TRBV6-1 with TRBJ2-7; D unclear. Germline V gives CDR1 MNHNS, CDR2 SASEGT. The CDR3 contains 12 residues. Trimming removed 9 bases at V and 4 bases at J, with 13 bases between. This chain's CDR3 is CASSPGSYEQYF. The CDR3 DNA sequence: TGTGCCAGTTCCCCGGGTTCGTACGAGCAGTACTTC.

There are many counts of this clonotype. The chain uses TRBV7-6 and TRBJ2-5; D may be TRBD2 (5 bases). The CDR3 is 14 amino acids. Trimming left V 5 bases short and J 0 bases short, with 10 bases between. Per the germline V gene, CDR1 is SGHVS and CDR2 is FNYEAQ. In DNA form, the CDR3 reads TGTGCCAGCAGCCCCGGACTGAACCAAGAGACCCAGTACTTC. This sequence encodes CASSPGLNQETQYF.

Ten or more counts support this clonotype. The CDR3: CASSSYRGSTDTQYF. The CDR3 region has the DNA TGTGCCAGCAGCAGCTACAGGGGAAGCACAGATACGCAGTATTTT. This chain links TRBV5-4 with TRBJ2-3; 7 nucleotides align to TRBD1. Germline trimming cut 4 bases from V and 0 bases from J; bases unmatched to any gene: 5. In germline, CDR1 is SGHNT, CDR2 YYREEE (reference sequence). CDR3 size: 15 residues. Looking up the rest from reference TRBV5-4 and TRBJ2-3 gives the full variable domain: ETGVTQSPTHLIKTRGQQVTLRCSSQSGHNTVSWYQQALGQGPQFIFQYYREEENGRGNFPPRFSGLQFPNYSSELNVNALELDDSALYLCASSSYRGSTDTQYFGPGTRLTVL.

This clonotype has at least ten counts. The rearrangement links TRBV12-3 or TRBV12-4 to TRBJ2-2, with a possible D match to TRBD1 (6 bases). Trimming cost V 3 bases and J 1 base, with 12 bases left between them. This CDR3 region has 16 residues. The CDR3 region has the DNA TGTGCCAGCAGTTTTGGGACACCGGTGAACACCGGGGAGCTGTTTTTT. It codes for CASSFGTPVNTGELFF.

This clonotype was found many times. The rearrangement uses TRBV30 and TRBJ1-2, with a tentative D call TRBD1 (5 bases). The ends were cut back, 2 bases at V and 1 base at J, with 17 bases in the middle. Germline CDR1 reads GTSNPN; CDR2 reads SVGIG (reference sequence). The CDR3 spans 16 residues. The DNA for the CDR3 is TGTGCCTGGAGTTCCTGGTCAGCCAGGGATAACTATGGCTACACCTTC. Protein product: CAWSSWSARDNYGYTF.

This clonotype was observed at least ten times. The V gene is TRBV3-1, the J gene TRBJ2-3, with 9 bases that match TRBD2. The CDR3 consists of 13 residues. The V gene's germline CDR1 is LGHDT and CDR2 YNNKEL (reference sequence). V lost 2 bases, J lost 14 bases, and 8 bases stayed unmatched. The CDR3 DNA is TGTGCCAGCAGCCAAATGGTTCTAGCGGGACTGTATTTT. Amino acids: CASSQMVLAGLYF.

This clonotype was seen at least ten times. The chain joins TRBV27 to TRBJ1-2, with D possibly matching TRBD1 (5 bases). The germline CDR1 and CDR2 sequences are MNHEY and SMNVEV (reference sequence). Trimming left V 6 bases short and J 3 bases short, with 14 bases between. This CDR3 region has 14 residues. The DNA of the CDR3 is TGTGCCAGCAGACCCCCCTGGGGGGACTATGGCTACACCTTC. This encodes CASRPPWGDYGYTF.

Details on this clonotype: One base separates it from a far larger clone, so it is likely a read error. CDR3 sequence: CASSSRTGPGTQHF. CDR3 nucleotides: TGTGCCAGCAGCTCCAGGACAGGGCCGGGGACCCAGCATTTT. The J gene is TRBJ1-5, the V gene TRBV6-2 or TRBV6-3; 8 nucleotides agree with TRBD1. This CDR3 spans 14 amino acids. CDR1 and CDR2 from the germline V gene are MNHEY and SVGEGT. Germline trimming cut 6 bases from V and 11 bases from J; bases unmatched to any gene: 12.